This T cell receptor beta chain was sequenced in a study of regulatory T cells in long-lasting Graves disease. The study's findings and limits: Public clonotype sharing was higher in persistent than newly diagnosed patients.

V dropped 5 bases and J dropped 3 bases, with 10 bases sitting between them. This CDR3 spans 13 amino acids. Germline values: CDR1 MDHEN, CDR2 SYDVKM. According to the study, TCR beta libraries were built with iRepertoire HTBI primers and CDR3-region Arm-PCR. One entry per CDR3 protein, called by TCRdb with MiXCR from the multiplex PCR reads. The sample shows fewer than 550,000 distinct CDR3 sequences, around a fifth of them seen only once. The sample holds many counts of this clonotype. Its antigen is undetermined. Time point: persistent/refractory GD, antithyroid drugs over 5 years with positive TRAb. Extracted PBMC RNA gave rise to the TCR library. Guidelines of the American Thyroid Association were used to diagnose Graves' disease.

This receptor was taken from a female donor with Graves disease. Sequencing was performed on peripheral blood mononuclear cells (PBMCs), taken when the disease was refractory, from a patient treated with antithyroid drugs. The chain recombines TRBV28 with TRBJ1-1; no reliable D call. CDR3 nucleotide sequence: TGTGCCAGCAGTCAAAGCCGGGACACTGAAGCTTTCTTT. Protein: CASSQSRDTEAFF. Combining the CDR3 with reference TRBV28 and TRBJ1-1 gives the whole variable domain DVKVTQSSRYLVKRTGEKVFLECVQDMDHENMFWYRQDPGLGLRLIYFSYDVKMKEKGDIPEGYSVSREKKERFSLILESASTNQTSMYLCASSQSRDTEAFFGQGTRLTVV.